These T cell receptor beta chains were read from a single sample in a study of Tregs in tolerant kidney transplant recipients. The assay was immunoSEQ multiplex PCR, and TCRdb's table has in-frame clones only and misses some. The repertoire holds some 66,000 clones, 80% to 95% seen once, with 9.5% to 13% in the top ten. The input for sequencing was CD8+ T cells from blood, taken before the transplant. The receptors come from a human donor who received a combined kidney and bone marrow transplant. Each CDR3 is given with its conserved first and last residue. The order of the fields is V gene, clone size, D gene, J gene, CDR3 DNA, CDR3 protein. A D gene is named only where the DNA matches it firmly. Where a row states a size, it is once, few, many or the class of an expanded clone; other rows omit it.

V: TRBV5-4; size: NA; D: NA; J: TRBJ1-2; DNA: TGTGCCAGCAGCTTGGTTGCGGGGGGTCCGCGGGGCTACACCTTC; CDR3: CASSLVAGGPRGYTF
V: TRBV28; size: NA; D: NA; J: TRBJ2-7; DNA: TGTGCCAGCAGTTCACTGACAGGACCCTACGAGCAGTACTTC; CDR3: CASSSLTGPYEQYF
V: TRBV11-2; size: NA; D: TRBD2; J: TRBJ2-1; DNA: TGTGCCAGCAGCTTAGAACTAGCGGGGGCCTACAATGAGCAGTTCTTC; CDR3: CASSLELAGAYNEQFF
V: TRBV6-1; size: NA; D: NA; J: TRBJ1-2; DNA: TGTGCCAGCATCACCATGGCAGGCCTTAACTATGGCTACACCTTC; CDR3: CASITMAGLNYGYTF
V: TRBV15; size: NA; D: TRBD1; J: TRBJ1-5; DNA: TGTGCCACCAGCTCCTGGACAGGTAGCAATCAGCCCCAGCATTTT; CDR3: CATSSWTGSNQPQHF
V: TRBV19; size: NA; D: TRBD2; J: TRBJ2-1; DNA: TGTGCCAGTAGTATCCCGGGACTAGCGGTTCCCTACAATGAGCAGTTCTTC; CDR3: CASSIPGLAVPYNEQFF
V: TRBV7-7; size: NA; D: TRBD1; J: TRBJ2-7; DNA: TGTGCCAGCAGCTTGTCAATGGGACAGCCCTCCTACGAGCAGTACTTC; CDR3: CASSLSMGQPSYEQYF
V: TRBV9; size: NA; D: NA; J: TRBJ2-5; DNA: TGTGCCAGCAGCCCCCGGGGAGGCCAAGAGACCCAGTACTTC; CDR3: CASSPRGGQETQYF
V: TRBV4-2; size: NA; D: TRBD2; J: TRBJ2-1; DNA: TGTGCCAGCAGCCAGTCTAGCGGGACGGTCTACAATGAGCAGTTCTTC; CDR3: CASSQSSGTVYNEQFF
V: TRBV9; size: NA; D: NA; J: TRBJ1-2; DNA: TGTGCCAGCACAGGGGCTTGGGGCTACACCTTC; CDR3: CASTGAWGYTF
V: TRBV7-9; size: NA; D: TRBD2; J: TRBJ2-1; DNA: TGTGCCCAGGGGCCTAGCGGGAGTATGGATGAGCAGTTCTTC; CDR3: CAQGPSGSMDEQFF
V: TRBV15; size: once; D: TRBD1; J: TRBJ1-1; DNA: TGTGCCACCAGCAGAGGTCTTGGGACAGCCGGGCCTGAAGCTTTCTTT; CDR3: CATSRGLGTAGPEAFF
V: TRBV13; size: NA; D: NA; J: TRBJ2-2; DNA: TGTGCCAGCAGCTTACCTCGAACTAGCCACACCGGGGAGCTGTTTTTT; CDR3: CASSLPRTSHTGELFF
V: TRBV11-3; size: NA; D: TRBD1; J: TRBJ1-2; DNA: TGTGCCAGCAGCCCGAGGGACAGCTGGGGCTATGGCTACACCTTC; CDR3: CASSPRDSWGYGYTF
V: TRBV19; size: NA; D: TRBD2; J: TRBJ2-1; DNA: TGTGCCAGTATTGGTCGCGGGAGTCCCTACAATGAGCAGTTCTTC; CDR3: CASIGRGSPYNEQFF
V: TRBV27; size: NA; D: TRBD2; J: TRBJ2-7; DNA: TGTGCCAGCAGTTTGGGAGGCGGGAGTTCCTACGAGCAGTACTTC; CDR3: CASSLGGGSSYEQYF
V: TRBV13; size: NA; D: TRBD1; J: TRBJ1-1; DNA: TGTGCCAGCAGCCCCTATGGAGGACAGGGGGTGGCCACTGAAGCTTTCTTT; CDR3: CASSPYGGQGVATEAFF
V: TRBV12-2; size: NA; D: NA; J: TRBJ2-7; DNA: TGTGCAAGTCGCTTGCAGGGGGCTCGTTTGTACGAGCAGTACTTC; CDR3: CASRLQGARLYEQYF
V: TRBV7-6; size: NA; D: NA; J: TRBJ1-1; DNA: TGTGCCAGCAGCCCAGGGGTGTCTGATGAAGCTTTCTTT; CDR3: CASSPGVSDEAFF
V: TRBV5-4; size: NA; D: TRBD1; J: TRBJ2-1; DNA: TGTGCCAGCAGCATCCCGGGACAGGGTCCCAATGAGCAGTTCTTC; CDR3: CASSIPGQGPNEQFF
V: TRBV18; size: NA; D: NA; J: TRBJ1-1; DNA: TGTGCCAGCTCACCCCCTATGATTCGTGCTGAAGCTTTCTTT; CDR3: CASSPPMIRAEAFF
V: TRBV7-9; size: few; D: TRBD1; J: TRBJ2-7; DNA: TGTGCCAGCAGCCCACGGACAGGGGGCGACGAGCAGTACTTC; CDR3: CASSPRTGGDEQYF
V: TRBV5-6; size: few; D: NA; J: TRBJ1-4; DNA: TGTGCCAGCAGCTTGATGTCGGGTTTGGGTGAAAAACTGTTTTTT; CDR3: CASSLMSGLGEKLFF
V: TRBV5-5; size: NA; D: TRBD1; J: TRBJ1-6; DNA: TGTGCCAGCAGTATGGGACAGCCAATTTTAACCCTCCACTTT; CDR3: CASSMGQPILTLHF
V: TRBV10-3; size: NA; D: TRBD1; J: TRBJ2-3; DNA: TGTGCCACGGGATACCGGGACAGGGGAACAGATACGCAGTATTTT; CDR3: CATGYRDRGTDTQYF
V: TRBV4-1; size: NA; D: TRBD2; J: TRBJ2-3; DNA: TGCGCCAGCAGCACCATAGGGGAGGGGAGTTTGACAGATACGCAGTATTTT; CDR3: CASSTIGEGSLTDTQYF
V: TRBV15; size: NA; D: NA; J: TRBJ1-5; DNA: TGTGCCACCAGCAGAGTATCAGGGATTAGCAATCAGCCCCAGCATTTT; CDR3: CATSRVSGISNQPQHF